What follows are 13 T cell receptor beta chains derived from one specimen sequenced in a study of blood T cells in healthy people across ages. It was with a sample-barcoded 5' primer and a J-beta primer mix that a second PCR of roughly 7 to 12 cycles was run. TCRdb re-called the 5' RACE reads with MiXCR, one entry per CDR3 protein. This table has about 1.1 million distinct CDR3 sequences, under 40% appearing once. The sequencing sample was made of blood. Every receptor here comes from a man between 18 and 29 years old in good health.

This clonotype was detected only once. This chain links TRBV29-1 with TRBJ2-1; 12 positions agree with TRBD2. After removal of 0 bases from V and 4 bases from J, the junction contained 4 bases not matched to a gene. The CDR3 runs 16 residues. Germline V gene lookup returns CDR1 SQVTM and CDR2 ANQGSEA. CDR3 DNA: TGCAGCGTTGAAGATCAGCTAGCGGGGGGGTACAATGAGCAGTTCTTC. It yields the protein CSVEDQLAGGYNEQFF.

Here the CDR3 DNA reads TGTGCCAGCAGCCGCGCGGGGGTCATGAACACTGAAGCTTTCTTT. Translated: CASSRAGVMNTEAFF. The chain is built from TRBV14 and TRBJ1-1; a weak D match, TRBD1 (5 bases). The V gene lost 4 bases and the J gene lost 0 bases, with 12 bases spanning the gap. There are 15 residues in the CDR3. Germline CDR1 and CDR2: SGHDN and FVKESK.

V is TRBV4-3 and J is TRBJ1-2, with 7 bases that match TRBD1. Germline assignment: CDR1 LGHNA and CDR2 YSLEER. V was clipped by 0 bases and J by 4 bases; unmatched bases: 5. There are 15 residues in the CDR3. For the CDR3, the DNA is TGCGCCAGCAGCCAAGAGGCAGGGGGGAGCTATGGCTACACCTTC. It is translated as CASSQEAGGSYGYTF.

The chain recombines TRBV7-2 with TRBJ1-1; D perhaps matches TRBD1 (6 bases). CDR3 length equals 12 residues. Trimming removed 2 bases at V and 12 bases at J, with 13 bases between. The V gene's germline CDR1 is SGHTA and CDR2 FQGNSA. DNA of the CDR3: TGTGCCAGCAGCTTACTCCCAGGGGCCTCTTTCTTT. Translation: CASSLLPGASFF.

This clonotype has at least ten counts. The rearrangement uses TRBV29-1 and TRBJ1-2, with TRBD1 matching 10 bases. Per germline, CDR1 SQVTM and CDR2 ANQGSEA. The V segment lost 6 bases and the J segment 1 base; nucleotides outside the gene matches: 14. The CDR3 has 17 amino acids. CDR3 region: CSVPRRDRGFVNYGYTF. The CDR3, as DNA: TGCAGCGTCCCCCGCCGGGACAGGGGTTTTGTTAACTATGGCTACACCTTC.

V gene TRBV6-2 or TRBV6-3 combines with J gene TRBJ1-1; D is unresolved. CDR1 and CDR2 (germline): MNHEY, SVGEGT. The CDR3 has 14 residues. Trimming took 2 bases from V and 2 from J, leaving 9 bases between them. The CDR3 DNA reads TGTGCCAGCAGTTACGGCAGGCAAAACACTGAAGCTTTCTTT. This gives the protein CASSYGRQNTEAFF.

This clonotype turned up a few times. The V and J genes are TRBV20-1 and TRBJ1-1, with D possibly being TRBD1 (6 bases). This CDR3 has 14 amino acids. In germline, CDR1 is DFQATT, CDR2 SNEGSKA (reference sequence). V lost 8 bases to trimming and J lost 6 bases, with 22 bases between them. CDR3 region: CSHSPTGNGAEAFF. CDR3 nucleotide sequence: TGCAGTCATTCCCCAACAGGGAATGGAGCTGAAGCTTTCTTT.

The chain links TRBV9 to TRBJ2-5; D is perhaps TRBD2 (6 bases). Trimming pared 0 bases from V and 11 bases from J, leaving 17 bases between. The germline V gene has CDR1 SGDLS and CDR2 YYNGEE. CDR3 length: 14 amino acids. The CDR3 loop reads CASSVELDYNEQYF. CDR3 sequence (DNA): TGTGCCAGCAGCGTAGAACTGGACTACAATGAGCAGTACTTC.

This clonotype was seen only a few times. The chain links TRBV10-3 to TRBJ1-5, with D unresolved. The CDR3 is made up of 13 amino acids. With 5 bases removed from V and 4 bases from J, the gap between germline ends came to 9 bases. Germline CDR1 is ENHRY and CDR2 is SYGVKD. CDR3 in DNA: TGTGCCATCAGTTCTGGGGTGAATCAGCCCCAGCATTTT. It specifies CAISSGVNQPQHF.

The chain has TRBV7-2 and TRBJ1-5, with 9 bases lining up with TRBD1. Germline CDR1 is SGHTA and CDR2 is FQGNSA. The CDR3 has 15 amino acids. J was trimmed by 5 bases and V by 5 bases; bases with no gene match: 7. The CDR3: CASSMIGQGHQPQHF. The CDR3 nucleotides read TGTGCCAGCAGCATGATTGGACAGGGGCATCAGCCCCAGCATTTT.

This clonotype was detected only a few times. The genes are TRBV27 and TRBJ2-3; D is ambiguous. This CDR3 region has 15 residues. V was pared by 5 bases and J by 1 base, with 13 bases between. From germline, CDR1 is MNHEY and CDR2 SMNVEV (reference sequence). This chain's CDR3 is CASSPPRYRTDTQYF. The CDR3 region has the DNA TGTGCCAGCAGTCCCCCCCGTTATCGCACAGATACGCAGTATTTT.

This clonotype was detected ten times or more. A much larger clone lies one base from this, so it may be a read error. The chain carries TRBV20-1 and TRBJ2-5; tentative D call: TRBD2 (6 bases). Trimming took off 1 base at V and 2 bases at J, with 8 bases between the two ends. CDR3 length: 13 residues. Germline V gene data show CDR1 as DFQATT and CDR2 as SNEGSKA (reference sequence). CDR3 nucleotide sequence: TGCAGTGCTAGAGGCGGGAATCAAGAGACCCAGTACTTC. Its translation is CSARGGNQETQYF.

In DNA, the CDR3 is TGTGCCAGCAGTCCGTCGGACAGGGGGAGTAATCAGCCCCAGCATTTT. Protein sequence: CASSPSDRGSNQPQHF. This chain joins TRBV12-3 or TRBV12-4 and TRBJ1-5, with 10 bases aligning to TRBD1. This CDR3 has 16 residues. After removal of 5 bases from V and 4 bases from J, the junction contained 8 bases not matched to a gene.